This T cell receptor (beta chain) was obtained from a study of control samples from healthy donors and cancer patients. The data were produced by immunoSEQ multiplex PCR, yet TCRdb's version contains in-frame clones alone and is incomplete. Of 130,000 or so clones in the sample, around 92% were seen once. The CDR3 has 11 amino acids. Trimming took 6 bases from V and 8 from J, leaving 10 bases between them. Germline CDR1 and CDR2: MNHEY and SVGAGI. This TCR was recovered from a woman between 50 and 59 years old in good health. Sequencing was performed on blood. V usage is TRBV6-5 and J usage is TRBJ1-2, with a possible D match to TRBD1 (5 bases). Here the CDR3 reads CASRGPSGYTF. The CDR3 DNA reads TGTGCCAGCAGGGGGCCTTCAGGCTACACCTTC.